The 5 T cell receptor beta chains in this list originate from one sample, sequenced in a study of patients and donors after allogeneic stem cell transplantation. TCRdb re-called the RT-PCR reads with MiXCR, one entry per CDR3 protein. The repertoire holds about 2,600 distinct CDR3 sequences, with less than 5% as singletons. The sequenced material came from blood, either unsorted or a sorted T cell fraction (not recorded which). These receptors were taken from a human donor who was either an allogeneic HSCT recipient or a stem cell or donor lymphocyte infusion donor (not recorded which). It is not recorded whose cells these are; they may come from a transplant donor.

This clonotype was observed at least ten times. The chain uses TRBV7-8 and TRBJ1-1; D unclear. CDR1 SGHVS and CDR2 FQNEAQ come from the germline V gene. V was cut by 3 bases and J by 4 bases, with 12 bases left in between. The CDR3 totals 14 residues. CDR3 sequence (DNA): TGTGCCAGCAGCTTTCGGTCCGGCGGCACTGAAGCTTTCTTT. Its translation: CASSFRSGGTEAFF.

This clonotype was counted at least ten times. DNA for the CDR3: TGTGCCAGCGTTTTCCTTACAGGGCCCGATACGCAGTATTTT. It yields the protein CASVFLTGPDTQYF. The rearrangement joins TRBV27 to TRBJ2-3, with D possibly being TRBD1 (6 bases). Trimming pared 8 bases from V and 6 bases from J, leaving 18 bases between. The germline CDR1 and CDR2 sequences are MNHEY and SMNVEV (reference sequence). The CDR3 sequence is 14 residues long.

Ten or more counts support this clonotype. The rearrangement links TRBV13 to TRBJ2-1; no clear D gene. In germline, CDR1 is PRHDT, CDR2 FYEKMQ (reference sequence). This CDR3 region has 12 residues. The germline V and J ends were trimmed by 4 bases and 10 bases, with 11 bases remaining between them. The CDR3 loop is CASSSMISEQFF. In DNA form, the CDR3 reads TGTGCCAGCAGCTCTATGATTTCCGAGCAGTTCTTC.

In its sample, this clonotype ranks as medium-sized (0.01 to 0.1%). The rearrangement joins TRBV11-3 to TRBJ2-2; D remains ambiguous. Trimming took 6 bases from V and 6 from J, leaving 11 bases between them. This CDR3 has 13 amino acids. CDR1 is SGHNT and CDR2 is YENEEA in the germline V gene. This chain's CDR3 is CASSPMRPGELFF. The CDR3 DNA sequence: TGTGCCAGCAGTCCCATGCGGCCCGGGGAGCTGTTTTTT.

The sample holds many counts of this clonotype. This CDR3 is CASSLTFGAEAFF. The CDR3, as DNA: TGTGCCAGCAGCTTAACGTTCGGGGCTGAAGCTTTCTTT. The V call is TRBV7-3, the J call TRBJ1-1; no firm D call. V was trimmed by 0 bases and J by 6 bases, leaving 8 bases between them. The germline CDR1 and CDR2 sequences are SGHTA and FQGTGA. This CDR3 region has 13 residues.